Sequencing of this TCR beta chain was carried out in a study of OX40 agonist ivuxolimab in advanced cancers. Some background on the complete study: Ivuxolimab was an agonistic, fully human IgG2 monoclonal antibody directed against OX40 (CD134), a costimulatory receptor. Intravenous ivuxolimab was administered to patients every 2 weeks at six dose levels: 0.01, 0.1, 0.3, 1.5, 3 and 10 mg/kg. Of the roughly 52 patients in dose escalation, about 20 had hepatocellular carcinoma, some 15 had melanoma, 9 had renal cell carcinoma and 9 had head and neck cancer. The dose-escalation cohort was about 83% male with a mean age of approximately 60 years, ranging from roughly 23 to 90. Patients were allowed to have had prior anti-PD-1, anti-PD-L1 or anti-CTLA-4 therapy, and approximately 39% of the dose-escalation patients had been treated with checkpoint inhibitors. Partial responses were achieved by three dose-escalation patients, of whom one had hepatocellular carcinoma and two had cutaneous melanoma. The point of sequencing TCRbeta in the periphery was to test whether ivuxolimab changed TCR sequence diversity and drove clonal T-cell expansion. The paper covers the monotherapy dose-escalation part of the phase I ivuxolimab trial, which included N of about 50 patients. Results and caveats for the whole study, not just this receptor: On average, CD8+ T cells showed more expanded clones than CD4+ T cells after ivuxolimab. The antigen specificity of the peripheral T cells that underwent clonal expansion was not determined. Low levels of normalized T-cell clonal expansion were also seen in some patients who did not respond. In the 0.1-3.0 mg/kg groups, partial responders were among the patients with the lowest normalized peripheral clonal expansion, particularly in CD8+ T cells. At doses from 0.1 to 3.0 mg/kg, clonal expansion was seen in both CD4+ and CD8+ blood T cells between baseline and week 6.

Patients with a history of autoimmune disease or receiving systemic immunosuppression were excluded from the trial. Peripheral blood for TCR sequencing was collected from all dose cohorts at baseline, on cycle 4 day 1, and on cycle 7 day 1. Samples came from an open-label, multicenter, first-in-human phase I dose-escalation trial of ivuxolimab. Adults with locally advanced or metastatic melanoma, renal cell carcinoma, hepatocellular carcinoma or head and neck squamous cell carcinoma were enrolled in the trial. Before TCR sequencing, CD4+ and CD8+ T cells were separately sorted from peripheral blood. V lost 4 bases and J lost 7 bases; the stretch between them is 11 bases long. Measured from the cysteine to the phenylalanine, the CDR3 is 14 residues long. This entry keeps only the CDR3 DNA: 42 bases, framed from base 1. Looking up the germline V gene yields CDR1 SGHNT and CDR2 YENEEA. Genomic DNA was isolated from the sorted cells so that the TCRbeta CDR3 region could be sequenced. The immunoSEQ Assay was used for sequencing of TCRbeta CDR3 regions. Here the immuneACCESS table is served through TCRdb, limited to in-frame sequences with V and J called. Missing clones are a known gap in these copies; in checked studies unresolved V genes cover under half, and the rest lacks a known reason. Within this sample are 78,000 or so clones, with more than 85% of them counted one time only. The top ten constitute roughly 0.45% of the sample.

With respect to this clone: What this receptor recognizes is not known. Per-base qualities were not stored, and no clone one base away is much larger.

The rearranged segments are TRBV11-3 and TRBJ1-6, with TRBD1 tentatively as D gene (5 bases match). The sample consisted of CD4+ or CD8+ T cells sorted from blood, taken in a trial of the OX40 agonist ivuxolimab. The sequence was collected from an adult with an advanced solid tumor such as melanoma, head and neck, liver or kidney cancer. The CDR3 sequence is CASSSSGTNSPLHF. The nucleotide sequence reads TGTGCCAGCAGCTCGTCCGGGACCAATTCACCCCTCCACTTT.